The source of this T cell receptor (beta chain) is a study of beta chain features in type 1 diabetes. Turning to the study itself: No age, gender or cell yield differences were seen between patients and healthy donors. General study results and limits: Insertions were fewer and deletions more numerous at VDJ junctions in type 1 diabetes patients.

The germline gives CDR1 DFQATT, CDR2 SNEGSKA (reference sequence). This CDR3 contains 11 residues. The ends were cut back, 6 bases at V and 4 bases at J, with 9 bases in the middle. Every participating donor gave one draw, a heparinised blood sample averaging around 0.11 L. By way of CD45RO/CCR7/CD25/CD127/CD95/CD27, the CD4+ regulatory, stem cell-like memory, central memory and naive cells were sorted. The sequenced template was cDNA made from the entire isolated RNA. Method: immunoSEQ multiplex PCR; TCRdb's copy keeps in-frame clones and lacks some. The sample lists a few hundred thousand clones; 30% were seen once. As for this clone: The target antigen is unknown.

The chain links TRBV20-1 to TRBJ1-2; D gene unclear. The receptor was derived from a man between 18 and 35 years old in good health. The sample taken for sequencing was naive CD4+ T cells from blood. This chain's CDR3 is CSALASYGYTF. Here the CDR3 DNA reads TGCAGTGCATTGGCCAGCTATGGCTACACCTTC.